This T cell receptor (beta chain) was obtained from a study of blood T cell repertoires in COVID-19. Study-wide background: Donors in the United States, Italy and Spain gave samples during acute or convalescent COVID-19. In each case, the material was cDNA or gDNA derived from T cells, B-cell-depleted T cells, or PBMCs.

The V segment lost 2 bases and the J segment 5 bases; nucleotides outside the gene matches: 5. Germline lookup yields CDR1 SGHVS and CDR2 FQNEAQ. This CDR3 is built from 16 residues. In the study's own analysis: How many nucleated cells were present was estimated from reference gene primer amplification. Profiled with immunoSEQ multiplex PCR; TCRdb holds only in-frame clones, not every one. The V and J calls and clone size come from that table; D and trimming were worked out from the DNA. The sample carries 77,000 or so clones, 75% to 90% recorded once. The V call is TRBV7-8, the J call TRBJ2-5; 13 nucleotides agree with TRBD2. The clonotype comes from a man older than 75 with acute or convalescent COVID-19. What was sequenced was peripheral blood. The CDR3 nucleotides read TGTGCCAGCAGCTTAATTGGGACTAGCGGGACGGAGACCCAGTACTTC. It translates to CASSLIGTSGTETQYF.